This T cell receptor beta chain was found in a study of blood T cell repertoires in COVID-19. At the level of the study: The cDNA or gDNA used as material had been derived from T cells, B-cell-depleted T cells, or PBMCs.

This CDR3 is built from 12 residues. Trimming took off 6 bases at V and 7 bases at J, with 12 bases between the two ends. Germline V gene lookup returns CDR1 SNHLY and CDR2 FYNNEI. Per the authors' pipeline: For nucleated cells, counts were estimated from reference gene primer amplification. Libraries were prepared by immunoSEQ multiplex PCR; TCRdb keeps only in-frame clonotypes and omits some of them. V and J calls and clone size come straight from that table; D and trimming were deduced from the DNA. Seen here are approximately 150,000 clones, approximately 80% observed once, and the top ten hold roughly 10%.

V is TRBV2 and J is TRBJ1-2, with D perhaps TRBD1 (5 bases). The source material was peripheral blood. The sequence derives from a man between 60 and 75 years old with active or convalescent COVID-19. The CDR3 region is CASRSGNGGYTF. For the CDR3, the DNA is TGTGCCAGCAGGTCAGGGAATGGTGGCTACACCTTC. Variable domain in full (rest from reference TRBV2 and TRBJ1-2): EPEVTQTPSHQVTQMGQEVILRCVPISNHLYFYWYRQILGQKVEFLVSFYNNEISEKSEIFDDQFSVERPDGSNFTLKIRSTKLEDSAMYFCASRSGNGGYTFGSGTRLTVV.